The entry below describes one T cell receptor (beta chain). CDR1 is KGHSH and CDR2 is LQKENI in the germline V gene. The CDR3 length is 18 residues. The trim removed 0 bases at V and 0 bases at J, leaving 9 bases unmatched. This specimen belongs to a study of blood T cell repertoires in COVID-19. Profiled with immunoSEQ multiplex PCR; TCRdb holds only in-frame clones, not every one. The sample yields about 100,000 clones, approximately 84% seen once. The sequencing sample was made of peripheral blood. The J gene is TRBJ2-3, the V gene TRBV18, with 7 bases fitting TRBD2. This TCR was sampled from a human donor in a cohort sampled during active COVID-19. This CDR3 reads CASSPPLGEGYSTDTQYF. As DNA, the CDR3 is TGTGCCAGCTCACCACCGCTGGGGGAGGGTTACAGCACAGATACGCAGTATTTT.